These T cell receptor beta chains were read from a single sample in a study of CD8 T cells in Susac syndrome. A single record per CDR3 protein comes from TCRdb applying MiXCR to the immunoSEQ multiplex PCR reads. The sample contains over 150,000 distinct CDR3 sequences, about 96% of which appear only once. Input material: CD4+ T cells from PBMCs. These receptors were taken from a human donor with Susac syndrome. Each CDR3 is given with its conserved first and last residue. Fields, in order: clone size, CDR3 length, V gene, J gene, D gene, CDR3 DNA, CDR3 protein. D genes are given only for firm matches. Size is stated for part of the rows, as once, few or many counts, or as a class when the clone is expanded.

>-|15|TRBV10-3|TRBJ1-4|-
TGTGCCATCAGTGAACACAGGGACGTCGATGAAAAACTGTTTTTT
CAISEHRDVDEKLFF
>-|16|TRBV11-2|TRBJ2-5|TRBD1
TGTGCCAGCAGCTTAGAATCGACAGGGGGCAGTGAGACCCAGTACTTC
CASSLESTGGSETQYF
>-|14|TRBV20-1|TRBJ2-7|TRBD1
TGCAGTGCAGAGGGACAGCCGCGATCCTACGAGCAGTACTTC
CSAEGQPRSYEQYF
>-|15|TRBV18|TRBJ1-2|-
TGTGCCAGCTCACCCGGCAGGGACAATAACTATGGCTACACCTTC
CASSPGRDNNYGYTF
>-|16|TRBV29-1|TRBJ2-5|TRBD2
TGCAGCGCGTTCGAGCGTAGCGGGGGGCTCTTAGAGACCCAGTACTTC
CSAFERSGGLLETQYF
>-|12|TRBV6-5|TRBJ1-4|-
TGTGCCAGCAGTTCGACCCGGGAAAAACTGTTTTTT
CASSSTREKLFF
>-|15|TRBV2|TRBJ2-3|-
TGTGCCAGCAGCTGGACCGTTGACCCTGTGGATACGCAGTATTTT
CASSWTVDPVDTQYF
>-|12|TRBV9|TRBJ1-2|-
TGTGCCAGCAGCGTAGATGGAAAAGGCTACACCTTC
CASSVDGKGYTF
>few|12|TRBV28|TRBJ2-7|-
TGTGCCAGCAGTGATTCCCCCTACGAGCAGTACTTC
CASSDSPYEQYF
>-|15|TRBV9|TRBJ2-7|-
TGTGCCAGCAGCCCGGGACTCACCCTTACCGACGAGCAGTACTTC
CASSPGLTLTDEQYF
>once|11|TRBV25-1|TRBJ2-2|-
TGTGCCAGCTGCAACACCGGGGAGCTGTTTTTT
CASCNTGELFF
>-|14|TRBV28|TRBJ1-2|-
TGTGCCAGCAGTTTGTTGGGGCCCAACTATGGCTACACCTTC
CASSLLGPNYGYTF
>-|17|TRBV28|TRBJ1-1|-
TGTGCCAGCCAAATAGGGGCCTTAGTTCCTTTGAACACTGAAGCTTTCTTT
CASQIGALVPLNTEAFF
>-|16|TRBV20-1|TRBJ2-2|TRBD2
TGCAGTGCTGCCGGGACTAGCGGAGGACCCACCGGGGAGCTGTTTTTT
CSAAGTSGGPTGELFF
>-|14|TRBV4-3|TRBJ1-4|TRBD1
TGCGCCAGCAGCCGCGGACAGGGTTTAGAAAAACTGTTTTTT
CASSRGQGLEKLFF
>-|14|TRBV9|TRBJ2-5|TRBD2
TGTGCCAGCAGCGTCGCTAGCGGGGGAGAGACCCAGTACTTC
CASSVASGGETQYF
>-|14|TRBV9|TRBJ1-6|-
TGTGCCAGCAGCGAACAGGGTGCGAATTCACCCCTCCACTTT
CASSEQGANSPLHF
>-|13|TRBV12-3/TRBV12-4|TRBJ2-1|TRBD2
TGTGCCAGCAGTTCAATGGGGAGGGATGAGCAGTTCTTC
CASSSMGRDEQFF
>-|16|TRBV13|TRBJ1-1|-
TGTGCCAGCAGTTCCCGGGATTCGGCCGGGACACCGGAAGCTTTCTTT
CASSSRDSAGTPEAFF
>-|12|TRBV7-2|TRBJ2-1|-
TGTGCCAGCAGCTTTTTGATGGGGGATCAGTTCTTC
CASSFLMGDQFF
>-|13|TRBV2|TRBJ1-5|-
TGTGCCAGCCGGCGAAGGTTCAATCAGCCCCAGCATTTT
CASRRRFNQPQHF
>-|15|TRBV18|TRBJ2-5|-
TGTGCCAGCTCGCCTGACACAGGGAAGGAAGAGACCCAGTACTTC
CASSPDTGKEETQYF